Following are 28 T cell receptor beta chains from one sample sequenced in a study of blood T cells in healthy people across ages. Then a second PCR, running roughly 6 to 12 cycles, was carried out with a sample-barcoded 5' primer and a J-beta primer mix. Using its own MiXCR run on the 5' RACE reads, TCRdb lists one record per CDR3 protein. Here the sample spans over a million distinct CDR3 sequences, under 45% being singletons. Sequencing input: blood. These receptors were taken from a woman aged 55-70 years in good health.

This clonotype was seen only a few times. This CDR3 is CASSFTGTGDNEQFF. In DNA form, the CDR3 reads TGTGCCAGCAGTTTCACCGGGACAGGTGACAATGAGCAGTTCTTC. The V and J genes are TRBV12-3 or TRBV12-4 and TRBJ2-1; TRBD1 matches at 8 bases. The V gene end was trimmed by 3 bases and the J gene end by 5 bases; junction bases not matched to a gene: 6. The CDR3 covers 15 residues.

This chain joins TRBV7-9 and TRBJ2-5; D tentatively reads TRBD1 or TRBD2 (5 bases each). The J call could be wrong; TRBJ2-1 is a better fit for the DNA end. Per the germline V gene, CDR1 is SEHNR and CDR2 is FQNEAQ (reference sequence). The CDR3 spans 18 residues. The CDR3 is CASSLRGVGRRAQETQFF. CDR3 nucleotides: TGTGCCAGCAGCTTAAGGGGAGTTGGCAGAAGGGCTCAAGAGACCCAGTTCTTC.

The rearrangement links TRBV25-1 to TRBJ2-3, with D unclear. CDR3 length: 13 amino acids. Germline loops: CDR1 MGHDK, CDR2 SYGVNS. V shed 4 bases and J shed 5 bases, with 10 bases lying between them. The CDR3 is CASSGLWVDTQYF. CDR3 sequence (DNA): TGTGCCAGCAGTGGATTGTGGGTAGATACGCAGTATTTT.

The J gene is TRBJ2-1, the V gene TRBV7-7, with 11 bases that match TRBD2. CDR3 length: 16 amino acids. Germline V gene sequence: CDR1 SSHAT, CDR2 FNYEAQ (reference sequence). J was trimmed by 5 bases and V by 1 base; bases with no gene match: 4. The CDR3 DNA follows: TGTGCCAGCAGCTTAGAGGTAGCGGGAGGGAACAATGAGCAGTTCTTC. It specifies CASSLEVAGGNNEQFF.

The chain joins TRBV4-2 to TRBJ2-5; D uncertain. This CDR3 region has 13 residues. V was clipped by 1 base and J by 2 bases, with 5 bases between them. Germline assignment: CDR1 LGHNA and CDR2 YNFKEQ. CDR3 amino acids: CASSQADQETQYF. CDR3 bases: TGTGCCAGCAGCCAAGCCGATCAAGAGACCCAGTACTTC.

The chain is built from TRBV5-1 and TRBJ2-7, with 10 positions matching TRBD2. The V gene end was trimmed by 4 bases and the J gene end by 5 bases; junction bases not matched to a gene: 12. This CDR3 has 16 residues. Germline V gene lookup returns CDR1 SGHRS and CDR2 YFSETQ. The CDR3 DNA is TGCGCCAGCAGCCTGGCCCCTAGCGGGAGTAGCCACGAGCAGTACTTC. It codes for CASSLAPSGSSHEQYF.

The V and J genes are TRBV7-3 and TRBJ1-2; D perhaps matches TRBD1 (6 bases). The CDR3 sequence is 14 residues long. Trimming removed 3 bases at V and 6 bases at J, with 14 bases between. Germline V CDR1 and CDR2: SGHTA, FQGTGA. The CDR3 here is CASSFTGSLDGYTF. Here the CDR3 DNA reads TGTGCCAGCAGCTTCACAGGGTCACTGGATGGCTACACCTTC.

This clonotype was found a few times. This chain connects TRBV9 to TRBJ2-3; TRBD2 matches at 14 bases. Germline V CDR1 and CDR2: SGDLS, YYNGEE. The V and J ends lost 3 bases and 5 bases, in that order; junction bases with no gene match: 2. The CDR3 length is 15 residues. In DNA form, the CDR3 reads TGTGCCAGCAGCGCGGGACTAGCGGGAGTAGATACGCAGTATTTT. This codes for CASSAGLAGVDTQYF.

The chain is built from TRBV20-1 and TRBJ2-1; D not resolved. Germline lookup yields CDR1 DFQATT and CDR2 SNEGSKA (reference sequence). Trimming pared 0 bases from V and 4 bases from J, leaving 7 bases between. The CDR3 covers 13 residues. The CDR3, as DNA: TGCAGTGCTAGAGAAGATCGGTACAATGAGCAGTTCTTC. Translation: CSAREDRYNEQFF.

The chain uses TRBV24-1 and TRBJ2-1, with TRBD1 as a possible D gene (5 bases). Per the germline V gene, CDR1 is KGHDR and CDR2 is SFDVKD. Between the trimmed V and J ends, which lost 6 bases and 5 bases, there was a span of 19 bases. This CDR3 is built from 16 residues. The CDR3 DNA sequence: TGTGCCACCAGTACTGTACCGTCGTTGGGGCACAATGAGCAGTTCTTC. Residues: CATSTVPSLGHNEQFF.

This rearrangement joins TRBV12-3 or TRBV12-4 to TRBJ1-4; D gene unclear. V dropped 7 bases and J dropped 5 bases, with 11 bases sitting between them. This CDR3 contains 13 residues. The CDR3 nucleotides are TGTGCCAGCACGACGGACGGGAATGAAAAACTGTTTTTT. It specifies CASTTDGNEKLFF.

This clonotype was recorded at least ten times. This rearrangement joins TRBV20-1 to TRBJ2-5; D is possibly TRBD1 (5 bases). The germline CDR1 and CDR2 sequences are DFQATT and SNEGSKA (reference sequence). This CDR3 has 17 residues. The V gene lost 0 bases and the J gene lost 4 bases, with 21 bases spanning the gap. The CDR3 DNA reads TGCAGTGCTAGAGATTATGGTAGGGGCTCGGTTGGAGAGACCCAGTACTTC. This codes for CSARDYGRGSVGETQYF.

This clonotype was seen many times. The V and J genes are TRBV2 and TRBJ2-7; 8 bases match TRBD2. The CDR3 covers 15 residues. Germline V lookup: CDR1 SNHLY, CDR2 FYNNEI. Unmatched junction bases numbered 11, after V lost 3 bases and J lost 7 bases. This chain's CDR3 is CASSDPGLGSGEQYF. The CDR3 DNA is TGTGCCAGCAGTGACCCGGGACTAGGATCGGGAGAGCAGTACTTC.

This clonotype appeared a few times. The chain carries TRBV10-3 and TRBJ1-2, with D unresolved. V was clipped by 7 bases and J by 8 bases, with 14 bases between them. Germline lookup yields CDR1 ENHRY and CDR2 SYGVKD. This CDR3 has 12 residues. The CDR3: CAIKVSARGYTF. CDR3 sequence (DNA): TGTGCCATCAAGGTGTCCGCGCGGGGCTACACCTTC.

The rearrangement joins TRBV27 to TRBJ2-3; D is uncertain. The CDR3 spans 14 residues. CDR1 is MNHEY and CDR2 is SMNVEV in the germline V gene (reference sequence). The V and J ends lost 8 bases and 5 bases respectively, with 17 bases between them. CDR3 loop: CASHGGLDRDTQYF. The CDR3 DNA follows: TGTGCCAGCCACGGTGGGCTAGACCGAGATACGCAGTATTTT.

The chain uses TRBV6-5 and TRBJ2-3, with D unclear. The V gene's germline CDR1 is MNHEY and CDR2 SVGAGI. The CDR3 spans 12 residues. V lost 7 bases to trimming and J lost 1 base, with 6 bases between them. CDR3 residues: CASTTGTDTQYF. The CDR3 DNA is TGTGCCAGCACCACAGGCACAGATACGCAGTATTTT.

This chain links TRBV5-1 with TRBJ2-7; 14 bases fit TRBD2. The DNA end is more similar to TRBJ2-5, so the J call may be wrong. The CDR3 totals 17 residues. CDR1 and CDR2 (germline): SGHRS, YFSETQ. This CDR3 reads CASSSGTSGGYQETQYF. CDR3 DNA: TGCGCCAGCAGCTCCGGGACTAGCGGGGGATACCAAGAGACCCAGTACTTC.

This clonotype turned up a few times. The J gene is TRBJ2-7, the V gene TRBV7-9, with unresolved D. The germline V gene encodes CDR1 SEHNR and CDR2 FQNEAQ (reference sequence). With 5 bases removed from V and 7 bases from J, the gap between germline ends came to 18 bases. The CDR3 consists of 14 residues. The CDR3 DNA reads TGTGCCAGCAGCGACCGCTTGGGCTACAATGAGCAGTACTTC. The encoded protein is CASSDRLGYNEQYF.

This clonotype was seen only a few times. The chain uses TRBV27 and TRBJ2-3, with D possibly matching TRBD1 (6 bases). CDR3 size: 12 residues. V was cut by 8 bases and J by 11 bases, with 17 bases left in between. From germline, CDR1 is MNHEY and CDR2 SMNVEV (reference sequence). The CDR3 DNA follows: TGTGCCAGCTGGGGACAACGGGACAAGCAGTATTTT. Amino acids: CASWGQRDKQYF.

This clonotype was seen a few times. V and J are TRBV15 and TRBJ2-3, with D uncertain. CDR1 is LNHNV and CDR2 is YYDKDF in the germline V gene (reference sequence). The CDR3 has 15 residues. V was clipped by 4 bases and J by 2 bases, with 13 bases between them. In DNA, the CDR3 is TGTGCCACCAGCACCTCTAGAGTACTCACAGATACGCAGTATTTT. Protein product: CATSTSRVLTDTQYF. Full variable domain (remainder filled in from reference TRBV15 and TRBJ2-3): DAMVIQNPRYQVTQFGKPVTLSCSQTLNHNVMYWYQQKSSQAPKLLFHYYDKDFNNEADTPDNFQSRRPNTSFCFLDIRSPGLGDTAMYLCATSTSRVLTDTQYFGPGTRLTVL.

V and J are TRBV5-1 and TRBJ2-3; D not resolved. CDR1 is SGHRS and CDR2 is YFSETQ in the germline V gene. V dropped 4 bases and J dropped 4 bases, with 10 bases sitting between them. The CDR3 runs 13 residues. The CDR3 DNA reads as TGCGCCAGCAGCACCAAGAGCGCAGATACGCAGTATTTT. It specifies CASSTKSADTQYF.

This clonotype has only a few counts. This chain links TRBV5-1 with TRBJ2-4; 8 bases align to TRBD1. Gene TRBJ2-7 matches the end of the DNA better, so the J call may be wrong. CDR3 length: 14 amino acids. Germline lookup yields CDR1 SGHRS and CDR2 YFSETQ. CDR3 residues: CASSATGTGNEQYF. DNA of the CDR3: TGCGCCAGCAGTGCAACCGGGACAGGCAACGAGCAGTACTTC.

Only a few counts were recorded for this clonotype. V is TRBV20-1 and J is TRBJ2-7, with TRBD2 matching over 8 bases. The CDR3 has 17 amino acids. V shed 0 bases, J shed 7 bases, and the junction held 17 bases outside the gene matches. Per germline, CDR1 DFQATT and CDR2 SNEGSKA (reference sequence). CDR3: CSARDSGRAILDNEQYF. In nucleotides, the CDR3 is TGCAGTGCTAGAGATTCCGGGAGGGCCATTTTGGACAATGAGCAGTACTTC.

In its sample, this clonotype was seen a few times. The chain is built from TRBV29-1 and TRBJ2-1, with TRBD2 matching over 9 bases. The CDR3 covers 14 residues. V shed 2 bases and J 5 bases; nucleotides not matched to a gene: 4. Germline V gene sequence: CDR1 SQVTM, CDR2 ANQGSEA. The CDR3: CSVERTSVHNEQFF. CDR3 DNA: TGCAGCGTTGAAAGGACTAGCGTACACAATGAGCAGTTCTTC.

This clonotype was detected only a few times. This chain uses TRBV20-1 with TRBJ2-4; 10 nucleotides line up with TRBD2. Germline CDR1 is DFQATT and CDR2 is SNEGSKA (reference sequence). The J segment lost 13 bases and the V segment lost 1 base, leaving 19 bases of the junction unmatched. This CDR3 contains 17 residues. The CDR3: CSARAVGLAGGREEQYF. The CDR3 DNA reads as TGCAGTGCTAGAGCCGTCGGGTTAGCGGGAGGCCGGGAGGAGCAGTACTTC.

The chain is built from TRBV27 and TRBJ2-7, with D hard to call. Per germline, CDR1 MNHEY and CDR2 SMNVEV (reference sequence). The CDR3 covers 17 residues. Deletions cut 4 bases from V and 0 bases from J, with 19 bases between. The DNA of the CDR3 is TGTGCCAGCAGTTCAGCAGTCACTCCCGGGCGCTCCTACGAGCAGTACTTC. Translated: CASSSAVTPGRSYEQYF.

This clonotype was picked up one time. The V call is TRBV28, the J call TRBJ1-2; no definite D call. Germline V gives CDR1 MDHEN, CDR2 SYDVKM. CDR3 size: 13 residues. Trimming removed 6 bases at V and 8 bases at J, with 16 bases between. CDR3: CASRSSGSAGYTF. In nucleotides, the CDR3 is TGTGCCAGCAGGAGTAGTGGGAGTGCGGGCTACACCTTC.

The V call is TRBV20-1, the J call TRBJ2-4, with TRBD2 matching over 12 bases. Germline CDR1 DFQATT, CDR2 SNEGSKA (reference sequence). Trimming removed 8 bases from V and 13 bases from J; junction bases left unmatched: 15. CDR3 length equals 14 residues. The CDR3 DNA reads TGCAGTACCACCAGGACTAGCGGGACTTACGGGCAGTACTTC. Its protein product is CSTTRTSGTYGQYF.